This T cell receptor beta chain was documented in a study of T cell changes during pregnancy in multiple sclerosis. The protocol was immunoSEQ multiplex PCR, while the TCRdb copy is restricted to in-frame clones and leaves out a portion. The profile shows roughly 20,000 clones, about 88% of them singletons. Germline-derived CDR1 and CDR2 are MNHEY and SMNVEV (reference sequence). The CDR3 length is 15 residues. V was shortened by 8 bases and J by 0 bases, with 14 bases between the two germline ends. The clonotype originates from a female donor in good health, enrolled as a control in a pregnancy study. Here the sequenced sample was CD8+ T cells from peripheral blood mononuclear cells, taken in the third trimester of pregnancy. This rearrangement joins TRBV27 to TRBJ2-1; D might be TRBD2 (5 bases). The DNA of the CDR3 is TGTGCCAGCCAACCGGGGTACTACTCCTACAATGAGCAGTTCTTC. Its translation: CASQPGYYSYNEQFF.